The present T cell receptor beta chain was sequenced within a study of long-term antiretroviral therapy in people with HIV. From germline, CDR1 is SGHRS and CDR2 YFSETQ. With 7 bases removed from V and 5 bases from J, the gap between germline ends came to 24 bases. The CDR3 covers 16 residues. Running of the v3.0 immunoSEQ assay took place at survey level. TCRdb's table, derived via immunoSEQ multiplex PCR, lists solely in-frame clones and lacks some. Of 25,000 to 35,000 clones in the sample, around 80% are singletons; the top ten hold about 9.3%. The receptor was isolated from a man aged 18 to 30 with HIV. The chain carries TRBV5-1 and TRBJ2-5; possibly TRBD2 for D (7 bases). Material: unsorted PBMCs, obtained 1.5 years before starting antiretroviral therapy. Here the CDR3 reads CASGSEGGGLWETQYF. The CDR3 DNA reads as TGCGCCAGCGGCTCAGAGGGGGGGGGCCTTTGGGAGACCCAGTACTTC.